This T cell receptor beta chain was recovered during a study of shared clonotypes between healthy human individuals. The overall study: The donors, a couple of women and a few men, were aged 18 to 49. Whole-study results and caveats: Non-shared clonotypes had lower generation probabilities than clonotypes shared by all four sorted-subset donors.

V was clipped by 1 base and J by 4 bases, with 14 bases between them. Germline-derived CDR1 and CDR2 are LNHDA and SQIVND (reference sequence). This CDR3 contains 15 residues. As regards this clone: The antigen is undetermined.

Original processing methods: ImmunoSEQ gave junction-only sequences without quality scores, so filtering differed. Sequenced by immunoSEQ multiplex PCR; TCRdb stores in-frame clones only, minus some. V, J and clone size are taken as reported in that table, and D and trimming were inferred from the DNA itself. The sample shows around 600,000 clones, 85% to 95% of them seen only once. It was CD45RO-negative cells, positively selected for CCR7, that made up naive CD8 cells, with terminally differentiated effector memory CD45RA+ cells excluded. The rearrangement joins TRBV19 to TRBJ2-7; a weak D match, TRBD1 (6 bases). Sequenced input: naive CD8+ T cells sorted from blood. The receptor's source is a woman in her 30s in good health. CDR3: CASSIGQGQIYEQYF. CDR3 DNA sequence: TGTGCCAGTAGTATAGGCCAGGGGCAGATATACGAGCAGTACTTC.